This TCR beta chain is from a study of blood T cell repertoires in COVID-19. In the study's own analysis: Nucleated cell number was recorded as an estimate derived from reference gene primer amplification. Only in-frame clones appear in the TCRdb table, and some are missing; sequencing was by immunoSEQ multiplex PCR. V and J calls and clone size follow that table, whereas D and trimming were derived from the DNA. Of roughly 200,000 clones listed, approximately 88% are singletons. This clone came up a few times. This CDR3 contains 14 residues. In germline, CDR1 is SGHDT, CDR2 YYEEEE. With V trimmed by 4 bases and J by 0 bases, 1 base remained unmatched.

The sample taken for sequencing was peripheral blood. This TCR came from a man in his forties with acute or convalescent COVID-19. The chain combines TRBV5-6 with TRBJ2-1; 7 positions agree with TRBD2. CDR3 residues: CASSLAASYNEQFF. The CDR3 DNA follows: TGTGCCAGCAGCCTAGCGGCCTCCTACAATGAGCAGTTCTTC.